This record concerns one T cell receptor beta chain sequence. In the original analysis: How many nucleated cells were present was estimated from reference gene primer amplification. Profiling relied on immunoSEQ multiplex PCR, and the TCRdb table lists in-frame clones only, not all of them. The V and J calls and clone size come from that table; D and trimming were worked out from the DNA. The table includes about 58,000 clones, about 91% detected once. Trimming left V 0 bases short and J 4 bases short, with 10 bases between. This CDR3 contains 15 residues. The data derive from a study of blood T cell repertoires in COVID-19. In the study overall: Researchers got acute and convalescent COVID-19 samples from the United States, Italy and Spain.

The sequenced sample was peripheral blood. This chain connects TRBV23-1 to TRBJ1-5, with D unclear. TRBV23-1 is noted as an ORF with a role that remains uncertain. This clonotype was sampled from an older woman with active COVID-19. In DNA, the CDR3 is TGCGCCAGCAGTCAATCGGCGGCAGAAAATCAGCCCCAGCATTTT. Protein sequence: CASSQSAAENQPQHF.